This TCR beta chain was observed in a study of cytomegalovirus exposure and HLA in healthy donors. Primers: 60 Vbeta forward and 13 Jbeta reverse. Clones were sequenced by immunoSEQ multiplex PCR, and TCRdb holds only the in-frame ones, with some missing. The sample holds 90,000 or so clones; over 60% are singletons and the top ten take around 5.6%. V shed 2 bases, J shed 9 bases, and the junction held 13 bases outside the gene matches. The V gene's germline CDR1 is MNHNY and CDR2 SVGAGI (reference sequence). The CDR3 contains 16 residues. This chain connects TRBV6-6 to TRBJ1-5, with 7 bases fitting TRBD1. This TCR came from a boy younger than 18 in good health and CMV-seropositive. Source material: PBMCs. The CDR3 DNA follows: TGTGCCAGCAGTTACGGCTACGGGGACAGAATACGGCCCCAGCATTTT. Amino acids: CASSYGYGDRIRPQHF.